The next 13 T cell receptor beta chains were all read from a single sample in a study of monozygotic twins with inflammatory bowel disease. TCRdb re-called the 5' RACE reads, yielding one record per CDR3 amino acid sequence without DNA. The table counts about 140,000 distinct CDR3 sequences; less than 3% lies in the top ten. Sequences were obtained from blood. The receptors derive from a human donor with ulcerative colitis or Crohn's disease, or a healthy co-twin of an affected twin (not recorded which).

V is TRBV7-2 and J is TRBJ2-3; TCRdb proposes TRBD1, but this gene call is untestable without DNA. This CDR3 comprises 15 residues. Germline CDR1 and CDR2: SGHTA and FQGNSA. CDR3 residues: CASSGGGPETDTQYF.

The chain carries TRBV12-3 or TRBV12-4 and TRBJ1-1; TCRdb's D gene call, TRBD1, goes unchecked for lack of DNA. The CDR3 sequence is 13 residues long. The CDR3 sequence is CASSFYRSTEAFF.

This sequence joins TRBV5-6 and TRBJ1-2; TCRdb selects TRBD1, and the lack of DNA leaves this call unchecked. This CDR3 spans 15 amino acids. Germline CDR1 SGHDT, CDR2 YYEEEE. CDR3 residues: CASKRTEDFNYGYTF.

The chain has TRBV4-1 and TRBJ1-4; TCRdb's assignment of TRBD1 cannot be checked, as there is no DNA. The CDR3 loop spans 18 amino acids. Germline CDR1 MGHRA, CDR2 YSYEKL. Here the CDR3 reads CASSQDAAPDRVREKLFF.

This chain links TRBV24-1 with TRBJ2-2; the D call from TCRdb, TRBD1, cannot be confirmed without DNA. The V gene's germline CDR1 is KGHDR and CDR2 SFDVKD. CDR3 length: 18 amino acids. The CDR3 sequence: CATSDLGQGGTNTGELFF.

The rearrangement joins TRBV4-3 to TRBJ1-2. The CDR3 is 14 residues long. Germline lookup yields CDR1 LGHNA and CDR2 YSLEER. The CDR3 protein is CASSQGGSGRGYTF.

This chain uses TRBV5-4 with TRBJ2-1; TCRdb designates TRBD2, a call that cannot be tested without DNA. CDR3 length equals 19 residues. Germline V CDR1 and CDR2: SGHNT, YYREEE (reference sequence). The CDR3 spells CASSSTSGGAWSSYNEQFF.

V is TRBV19 and J is TRBJ1-3; TCRdb indicates TRBD1, and absent DNA this call remains unverified. The germline gives CDR1 LNHDA, CDR2 SQIVND (reference sequence). The CDR3 runs 15 residues. The CDR3 sequence is CASSGRDTEGNTIYF.

The rearrangement uses TRBV12-3 or TRBV12-4 and TRBJ2-7; TCRdb outputs TRBD1, but without DNA this stays unchecked. The CDR3 loop spans 14 amino acids. The CDR3 region is CASSPLGVTYEQYF.

This chain uses TRBV10-3 with TRBJ2-1; TCRdb picks TRBD2, but there is no DNA to check that call. CDR1 ENHRY and CDR2 SYGVKD come from the germline V gene. The CDR3 spans 16 residues. Here the CDR3 reads CAITSTSGGSYNEQFF.

V usage is TRBV5-4 and J usage is TRBJ2-5. The germline V gene encodes CDR1 SGHNT and CDR2 YYREEE (reference sequence). CDR3 length: 15 amino acids. CDR3 residues: CASSKGPSVPETQYF.

V usage is TRBV7-2 and J usage is TRBJ2-7; TCRdb's assignment of TRBD2 cannot be checked, as there is no DNA. The germline gives CDR1 SGHTA, CDR2 FQGNSA. This CDR3 spans 16 amino acids. This CDR3 is CASSLVFRRGSYEQYF.

The chain is built from TRBV6-2 or TRBV6-3 and TRBJ1-2; TCRdb calls TRBD1, which cannot be checked without DNA. The CDR3 is 18 residues long. Looked up from germline, CDR1 is MNHEY and CDR2 is SVGEGT. Here the CDR3 reads CASSSRAAIYSKNYGYTF.